This T cell receptor beta chain is from a study of T cells after yellow fever vaccination. Per the germline V gene, CDR1 is SGHTA and CDR2 is FQGNSA. The CDR3 is 13 amino acids. Trimming removed 5 bases at V and 5 bases at J, with 9 bases between. There are many counts of this clonotype. TCRdb reprocessed the 5' RACE reads with MiXCR, giving one entry per CDR3 protein. The repertoire includes fewer than 350,000 distinct CDR3 sequences, 3.6% of them detected once, and 23% sits in the top ten. The chain carries TRBV7-2 and TRBJ2-2; D gene uncertain. This clonotype was sampled from a man between 18 and 35 years old who received the YFV17D yellow fever vaccine. The material sequenced was PBMCs, taken on the day of the yellow fever booster vaccination. As DNA, the CDR3 is TGTGCCAGCAGCCCCCTCCAGACCGGGGAGCTGTTTTTT. It is translated as CASSPLQTGELFF. The whole variable domain, filled in from reference TRBV7-2 and TRBJ2-2, reads GAGVSQSPSNKVTEKGKDVELRCDPISGHTALYWYRQSLGQGLEFLIYFQGNSAPDKSGLPSDRFSAERTGGSVSTLTIQRTQQEDSAVYLCASSPLQTGELFFGEGSRLTVL.